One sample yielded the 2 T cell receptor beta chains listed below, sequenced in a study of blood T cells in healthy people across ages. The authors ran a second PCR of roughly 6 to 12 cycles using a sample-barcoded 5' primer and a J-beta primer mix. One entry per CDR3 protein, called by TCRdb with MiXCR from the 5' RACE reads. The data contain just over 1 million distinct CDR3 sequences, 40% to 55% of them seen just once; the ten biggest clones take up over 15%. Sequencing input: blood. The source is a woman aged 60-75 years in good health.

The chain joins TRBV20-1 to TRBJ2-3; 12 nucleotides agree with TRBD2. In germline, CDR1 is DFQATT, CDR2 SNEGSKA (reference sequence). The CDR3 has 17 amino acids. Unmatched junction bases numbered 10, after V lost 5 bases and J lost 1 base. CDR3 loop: CSAPSGRAIGGTDTQYF. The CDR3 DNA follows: TGCAGTGCTCCTAGCGGGAGGGCAATTGGGGGCACAGATACGCAGTATTTT.

This chain's CDR3 is CASSYGGRGTDTQYF. For the CDR3, the DNA is TGTGCCAGCAGTTACGGCGGGAGGGGCACAGATACGCAGTATTTT. The V call is TRBV6-5, the J call TRBJ2-3; 9 nucleotides align to TRBD2. Per germline, CDR1 MNHEY and CDR2 SVGAGI. With 2 bases clipped from V and 1 base from J, the junction kept 1 base outside the gene matches. The CDR3 consists of 15 residues.